The 10 T cell receptor beta chains in this list originate from one sample, sequenced in a study of blood T cells in healthy people across ages. Then a second PCR, running roughly 7 to 11 cycles, was carried out with a sample-barcoded 5' primer and a J-beta primer mix. TCRdb called the 5' RACE reads again in MiXCR, with one record for every CDR3 protein. The table records just under 550,000 distinct CDR3 sequences, around 24% of them present only once. This same sample was also part of a study on T cells of mothers and their children.

The specimen was blood. These receptors were obtained from a boy between 5 and 17 years old in good health.

V and J are TRBV11-3 and TRBJ1-5; D not certain. CDR1 is SGHNT, CDR2 YENEEA, per germline. The CDR3 spans 15 residues. Trimming shortened V by 5 bases and J by 5 bases, and 16 bases separated the two germline ends. The chain's CDR3 is CASSLRDSTHQPQHF. DNA for the CDR3: TGTGCCAGCAGCCTCCGGGATTCGACCCATCAGCCCCAGCATTTT.

This chain uses TRBV7-2 with TRBJ2-1; TRBD2 agrees at 8 bases. The CDR3 is 16 amino acids. V lost 3 bases and J lost 0; bases outside the gene matches: 4. Germline CDR1 and CDR2: SGHTA and FQGNSA. The CDR3, as DNA: TGTGCCAGCAGCTTTAGCGGGACTAGCTCCTACAATGAGCAGTTCTTC. This sequence encodes CASSFSGTSSYNEQFF.

This clonotype has just a few counts. This chain links TRBV4-1 with TRBJ2-5; D is possibly TRBD1 (5 bases). Germline V gene lookup returns CDR1 MGHRA and CDR2 YSYEKL. Trimming took 6 bases from V and 1 from J, leaving 9 bases between them. This CDR3 region has 13 residues. Here the CDR3 DNA reads TGCGCCAGCAGTCGACAGCTCCAAGAGACCCAGTACTTC. Its translation is CASSRQLQETQYF.

In its sample, this clonotype was seen many times. V is TRBV7-2 and J is TRBJ2-1, with D perhaps TRBD1 or TRBD2 (5 bases each). V was clipped by 5 bases and J by 8 bases, with 16 bases between them. There are 14 residues in the CDR3. Germline V lookup: CDR1 SGHTA, CDR2 FQGNSA. The CDR3 protein is CASSPGTLGDEQFF. CDR3 nucleotides: TGTGCCAGCAGCCCTGGGACCCTGGGGGATGAGCAGTTCTTC.

This clonotype has ten or more counts. This sequence joins TRBV4-3 and TRBJ2-1, with 10 positions matching TRBD2. V shed 0 bases and J 9 bases; nucleotides not matched to a gene: 11. This CDR3 spans 17 amino acids. CDR1 and CDR2 from the germline V gene are LGHNA and YSLEER. The CDR3 coding sequence is TGCGCCAGCAGCCAAGATCAGGTCAGCGGGGGGGCTAGTGAGCAGTTCTTC. Protein: CASSQDQVSGGASEQFF.

This clonotype was detected only a few times. The chain is built from TRBV9 and TRBJ2-5; 8 bases line up with TRBD2. With V trimmed by 0 bases and J by 3 bases, 4 bases remained unmatched. Germline loops: CDR1 SGDLS, CDR2 YYNGEE. The CDR3 contains 15 residues. As DNA, the CDR3 is TGTGCCAGCAGCGTAGGAGCGGGGGCCGAAGAGACCCAGTACTTC. As protein: CASSVGAGAEETQYF.

The chain employs TRBV24-1 and TRBJ2-5; possibly TRBD1 or TRBD2 for D (5 bases each). The CDR3 totals 15 residues. Germline V CDR1 and CDR2: KGHDR, SFDVKD. With 2 bases removed from V and 3 bases from J, the gap between germline ends came to 12 bases. CDR3 coding DNA: TGTGCCACCAGTGATTCGGGACGGCCTGAAGAGACCCAGTACTTC. Translated, it gives CATSDSGRPEETQYF.

This chain uses TRBV7-9 with TRBJ2-7, with 11 nucleotides matching TRBD2. The V gene's germline CDR1 is SEHNR and CDR2 FQNEAQ (reference sequence). V trimming: 5 bases; J trimming: 0 bases; junction bases outside the gene matches: 3. This CDR3 contains 15 residues. The CDR3 here is CASSDGTSGSYEQYF. The CDR3 DNA reads as TGTGCCAGCAGCGATGGGACTAGCGGCTCCTACGAGCAGTACTTC.

This rearrangement joins TRBV6-2 or TRBV6-3 to TRBJ1-2; D gene uncertain. V shed 5 bases and J shed 1 base, with 14 bases lying between them. This CDR3 has 15 residues. Germline V lookup: CDR1 MNHEY, CDR2 SVGEGT. The CDR3 spells CASSNGPSGNYGYTF. In DNA form, the CDR3 reads TGTGCCAGCAGTAACGGACCCAGCGGTAACTATGGCTACACCTTC.

This rearrangement joins TRBV28 to TRBJ2-3; 9 bases map to TRBD2. V shed 7 bases, J shed 0 bases, and the junction held 8 bases outside the gene matches. The CDR3 is 16 amino acids. Germline V lookup: CDR1 MDHEN, CDR2 SYDVKM. CDR3 nucleotide sequence: TGTGCCAGCAACCTTAGCGGGAGAGGAAGCACAGATACGCAGTATTTT. Amino acids: CASNLSGRGSTDTQYF.